This TCR beta chain was profiled in a study of T cell responses to AZD1222 COVID-19 vaccine (dated by TCRdb to the early 2020s). Context from the whole study: AZD1222 recipients whose second dose came at about 4 weeks and those whose second dose came at about 12 weeks were combined into one group, since spike-specific TCR depth and breadth did not differ between the two schedules. A total of approximately 240 trial participants underwent TCR sequencing, of whom some 210 received two doses of AZD1222 and about 25 received two doses of the MenACWY control vaccine. Trial participants were enrolled into age subgroups of 18-55, 56-69 and 70-plus years, which contained around 140, 26 and 57 TCR-sequenced participants, respectively.

The CDR3 regions of human TCRbeta chains were subjected to immunosequencing. Turning to the authors' computational methods: Repertoire TCRs were matched against a reference library of SARS-CoV-2-specific TCRs generated with the MIRA antigen-specificity platform. Breadth meant the fraction of unique TCRs that were SARS-CoV-2-associated, whereas depth meant the fraction of total T cells that were SARS-CoV-2-associated. Using the MIRA data, every spike-specific TCR was mapped to the spike region that the TCR reacted to and assigned to either a CD4 or a CD8 class. Log10-transformed breadth and depth values were compared by one-way ANOVA with Sidak's multiple comparisons tests. The table comes from immuneACCESS by way of TCRdb, which keeps in-frame sequences with V and J called. Part of the clones is missing from these tables; in studies checked, under half for an unresolved V gene and the rest for unknown reasons. V and J calls and clone size follow that table, whereas D and trimming were derived from the DNA. This sample lists around 120,000 clones; 90% to 95% were detected once. The ten largest clones represent 2% to 2.5% of the sample.

The time point label here, explained by the study, means: baseline before first vaccination. Samples from vaccinated people were obtained from the UK trials COV001 and COV002, which included a single-blind randomized controlled phase 2/3 trial of AZD1222 (ChAdOx1 nCoV-19) in healthy adults. For TCRbeta chain sequencing, PBMC samples were collected from trial participants at day 0 and at day 28 after the second dose. From the cysteine up to the phenylalanine, the CDR3 has a length of 15 residues. The DNA shown is the 45-base CDR3, in frame from base 1. CDR1 and CDR2 are drawn from the germline V gene (reference sequence): LGHDT, YNNKEL. V gives up 1 base and J gives up 3 bases, and the segment between their germline ends measures 13 bases. A word on this clone: No antigen is known for it. The sample holds no much larger clone one base away, and base qualities are not on file.

On the study overall, not on this receptor specifically: Participants were mostly white British and included more females than males, and it was suggested by the authors that clonal diversity may have been underestimated. Because no day 14 peak-response samples were available, repertoires were characterized only after the peak T cell response. Conclusions about previously exposed vaccinees are limited, since just five or six AZD1222 recipients were seropositive for SARS-CoV-2 at baseline. Reportedly, almost half of the unique spike-specific TCRs recognized epitopes lying outside the regions that are mutated in the B.1.351 and B.1.1.7 variants. A significant rise in spike-specific TCR breadth and depth was observed after two AZD1222 doses relative to day 0 and relative to MenACWY recipients. The 56-69-year group was small, and its depth increase did not reach significance, likely because of low power. The whole spike protein was spanned by vaccine-associated CD4 TCRs, and dominant responses were seen in regions 160-218 and 743-854.

This sequence originates from an adult in good health. The chain links TRBV3-1 (or the pseudogene TRBV3-2) with TRBJ2-7, and TRBD1 may be the D gene, going by 5 matching bases. The material was peripheral blood, obtained on day 0 of AZD1222 vaccination. CDR3 loop: CASSQGVFRGYEQYF. In nucleotide form, the sequence is TGTGCCAGCAGCCAAGGCGTCTTTAGGGGCTACGAGCAGTACTTC.